Listed here are 29 T cell receptor beta chains from one sample, sequenced in a study of cytomegalovirus exposure and HLA in healthy donors. The PCR employed 60 Vbeta primers together with 13 Jbeta primers. Produced via immunoSEQ multiplex PCR; TCRdb's table is partial and in-frame only. This table has about 300,000 clones, just over 85% appearing once. The sample comprised PBMCs. These receptors were collected from a man aged 35-49 years in good health and CMV-seropositive.

The V gene is TRBV23-1, the J gene TRBJ1-5; 9 bases map to TRBD1. TRBV23-1 is reported as an ORF; its role is uncertain. The CDR3 runs to 17 residues. The V gene end was trimmed by 6 bases and the J gene end by 6 bases; junction bases not matched to a gene: 15. Here the CDR3 DNA reads TGCGCCAGCAGAAGGGGGACGGGACAGGGTACCTGTCAGCCCCAGCATTTT. This encodes CASRRGTGQGTCQPQHF.

The chain employs TRBV30 and TRBJ2-3; tentative D call: TRBD2 (5 bases). The V gene lost 3 bases and the J gene lost 5 bases, with 15 bases spanning the gap. The germline V gene encodes CDR1 GTSNPN and CDR2 SVGIG (reference sequence). The length of the CDR3 is 14 residues. CDR3 DNA: TGTGCCTGGAGCACGGACTCTGTGGGAGATACGCAGTATTTT. Its protein product is CAWSTDSVGDTQYF.

The V call is TRBV5-1, the J call TRBJ2-7; tentatively, D is TRBD1 (5 bases). V lost 1 base and J lost 5, with 16 bases in between. The CDR3 is 15 amino acids. CDR1 SGHRS and CDR2 YFSETQ come from the germline V gene. The CDR3 is CASSLFAGKSHEQYF. The CDR3 DNA sequence: TGCGCCAGCAGCTTGTTTGCAGGGAAATCCCACGAGCAGTACTTC.

The chain recombines TRBV29-1 with TRBJ1-2; no firm D call. The CDR3 has 15 amino acids. In germline, CDR1 is SQVTM, CDR2 ANQGSEA. V lost 1 base and J lost 0, with 12 bases in between. CDR3 region: CSVEVGGGANYGYTF. The CDR3 DNA reads TGCAGCGTTGAAGTCGGTGGCGGAGCTAACTATGGCTACACCTTC.

The chain recombines TRBV29-1 with TRBJ2-5; TRBD2 matches 8 bases. CDR3 size: 17 residues. The V gene end was trimmed by 0 bases and the J gene end by 2 bases; junction bases not matched to a gene: 11. Germline CDR1 reads SQVTM; CDR2 reads ANQGSEA. The CDR3 here is CSVEDLSSGVLQETQYF. DNA of the CDR3: TGCAGCGTTGAAGATTTGAGTAGCGGGGTCCTACAAGAGACCCAGTACTTC. Full variable domain (rest looked up from reference TRBV29-1 and TRBJ2-5): SAVISQKPSRDICQRGTSLTIQCQVDSQVTMMFWYRQQPGQSLTLIATANQGSEATYESGFVIDKFPISRPNLTFSTLTVSNMSPEDSSIYLCSVEDLSSGVLQETQYFGPGTRLLVL.

V is TRBV5-1 and J is TRBJ2-6; 7 bases fit TRBD1. The trim removed 3 bases at V and 1 base at J, leaving 4 bases unmatched. The CDR3 sequence is 16 residues long. CDR1 is SGHRS and CDR2 is YFSETQ in the germline V gene. The CDR3 region has the DNA TGCGCCAGCAGCTGGGGACAGTCTTCTGGGGCCAACGTCCTGACTTTC. Its protein is CASSWGQSSGANVLTF.

The genes are TRBV19 and TRBJ2-5; 10 bases are shared with TRBD2. Germline V lookup: CDR1 LNHDA, CDR2 SQIVND (reference sequence). V lost 6 bases to trimming and J lost 0 bases; unmatched junction nucleotides: 10. CDR3 length: 17 residues. CDR3 amino acids: CASSPLAGASYQETQYF. In DNA form, the CDR3 reads TGTGCCAGTAGCCCCCTAGCGGGAGCTTCGTACCAAGAGACCCAGTACTTC.

This clone was seen once. Other nucleotide sequences in the sample specify the same CDR3. The J gene is TRBJ2-7, the V gene TRBV6-1, with 11 bases matching TRBD1. The germline gives CDR1 MNHNS, CDR2 SASEGT. This CDR3 comprises 15 residues. The J segment lost 4 bases and the V segment lost 4 bases, leaving 6 bases of the junction unmatched. CDR3 sequence (DNA): TGTGCCAGCAGTGCCCGGGACAGGGGGGGGTACGAGCAGTACTTC. Its protein product is CASSARDRGGYEQYF.

This clone showed up just once. The chain carries TRBV27 and TRBJ1-4; a weak D match, TRBD1 (5 bases). This CDR3 is built from 14 residues. V was shortened by 8 bases and J by 8 bases, with 18 bases between the two germline ends. Germline V lookup: CDR1 MNHEY, CDR2 SMNVEV (reference sequence). The CDR3: CASSRGGGREKLFF. In DNA, the CDR3 is TGTGCCAGCTCCCGCGGGGGAGGCCGGGAAAAACTGTTTTTT.

V and J are TRBV2 and TRBJ2-7; TRBD1 agrees at 9 bases. Germline-derived CDR1 and CDR2 are SNHLY and FYNNEI. Germline trimming cut 1 base from V and 4 bases from J; bases unmatched to any gene: 5. The CDR3 runs 15 residues. CDR3 in amino acids: CASSEGRGTGYEQYF. The DNA for the CDR3 is TGTGCCAGCAGTGAAGGGAGGGGGACAGGGTACGAGCAGTACTTC.

The V gene is TRBV7-6, the J gene TRBJ2-7; maybe TRBD2 (7 bases). The CDR3 is made up of 16 amino acids. V lost 5 bases and J lost 4, with 21 bases in between. Germline lookup yields CDR1 SGHVS and CDR2 FNYEAQ. As DNA, the CDR3 is TGTGCCAGCAGCCCTAGGGCGGGGGCGTCAGGATACGAGCAGTACTTC. Translated: CASSPRAGASGYEQYF.

The V gene is TRBV2, the J gene TRBJ2-5, with 12 bases that match TRBD2. There are 15 residues in the CDR3. Germline-derived CDR1 and CDR2 are SNHLY and FYNNEI. J gave up 4 bases and V 2 bases, and 2 bases lay outside the gene matches. The CDR3 spells CASSERLAGVETQYF. The CDR3 nucleotides read TGTGCCAGCAGTGAACGACTAGCGGGAGTAGAGACCCAGTACTTC.

The chain links TRBV29-1 to TRBJ2-2; 11 nucleotides match TRBD2. CDR1 is SQVTM and CDR2 is ANQGSEA in the germline V gene. The CDR3 runs 15 residues. The junction had 2 bases not matched to a gene; V was cut back by 5 bases and J by 0 bases. CDR3 loop: CSVRTSGSNTGELFF. The DNA of the CDR3 is TGCAGCGTTCGGACTAGCGGGTCGAACACCGGGGAGCTGTTTTTT.

The chain joins TRBV11-1 to TRBJ2-1, with 8 bases matching TRBD2. After removal of 7 bases from V and 9 bases from J, the junction contained 8 bases not matched to a gene. This CDR3 spans 13 amino acids. Germline CDR1 reads SGHAT; CDR2 reads FQDESV (reference sequence). DNA for the CDR3: TGTGCCAGCACCCATTTCGGGGGGGGTGAGCAGTTCTTC. It codes for CASTHFGGGEQFF.

Only one count was recorded for this clone. V gene TRBV5-1 combines with J gene TRBJ1-1; D is unclear. The CDR3 consists of 16 residues. Looked up from germline, CDR1 is SGHRS and CDR2 is YFSETQ. V lost 0 bases to trimming and J lost 2 bases, with 14 bases between them. The CDR3 DNA reads TGCGCCAGCAGCTTGGCGGGCAGCGGGTCAAACACTGAAGCTTTCTTT. Translation gives CASSLAGSGSNTEAFF. The whole variable domain, filled in from reference TRBV5-1 and TRBJ1-1, reads KAGVTQTPRYLIKTRGQQVTLSCSPISGHRSVSWYQQTPGQGLQFLFEYFSETQRNKGNFPGRFSGRQFSNSRSEMNVSTLELGDSALYLCASSLAGSGSNTEAFFGQGTRLTVV.

The chain joins TRBV18 to TRBJ2-1; 13 nucleotides match TRBD2. The CDR3 contains 17 residues. With 2 bases clipped from V and 3 bases from J, the junction kept 4 bases outside the gene matches. The V gene's germline CDR1 is KGHSH and CDR2 LQKENI. CDR3 in DNA: TGTGCCAGCTCACCATACCGGACTAGCGGGAGCTACAATGAGCAGTTCTTC. Translating gives CASSPYRTSGSYNEQFF.

The chain uses TRBV6-1 and TRBJ2-1, with a tentative D call TRBD2 (6 bases). Germline CDR1 and CDR2: MNHNS and SASEGT. The CDR3 runs 14 residues. V shed 7 bases and J shed 6 bases, with 16 bases lying between them. The CDR3 sequence: CASTTNLGLNEQFF. In DNA form, the CDR3 reads TGTGCCAGCACCACAAACCTGGGACTCAATGAGCAGTTCTTC.

This chain joins TRBV5-6 and TRBJ1-4; tentative D call: TRBD1 (5 bases). There are 15 residues in the CDR3. Trimming took 0 bases from V and 4 from J, leaving 10 bases between them. Germline V gene data show CDR1 as SGHDT and CDR2 as YYEEEE. CDR3 nucleotide sequence: TGTGCCAGCAGCTTGGTTGGGGGGGGTAATGAAAAACTGTTTTTT. Encoded protein: CASSLVGGGNEKLFF.

V usage is TRBV6-4 and J usage is TRBJ1-2; D is uncertain. The CDR3 runs to 14 residues. Trimming removed 3 bases at V and 1 base at J, with 9 bases between. Germline V lookup: CDR1 MRHNA, CDR2 SNTAGT. As DNA, the CDR3 is TGTGCCAGCAGTGATGGAGGTCGTAACTATGGCTACACCTTC. Translated: CASSDGGRNYGYTF.

The V gene is TRBV5-8, the J gene TRBJ1-1; D ambiguous. V lost 0 bases and J 4 bases, leaving 7 bases between the germline ends. Germline V gives CDR1 SGHTS, CDR2 YDEGEE. The CDR3 contains 13 residues. The CDR3 bases are TGTGCCAGCAGCTTGGGAGGGATCACTGAAGCTTTCTTT. This sequence encodes CASSLGGITEAFF.

In the case of this clone: Other DNA sequences in the same sample also yield this CDR3. This chain uses TRBV5-1 with TRBJ2-1; D gene ambiguous. V lost 3 bases and J 0 bases, leaving 4 bases between the germline ends. The CDR3 contains 13 residues. CDR1 is SGHRS and CDR2 is YFSETQ in the germline V gene. In nucleotides, the CDR3 is TGCGCCAGCAGCTCTAGCTCCTACAATGAGCAGTTCTTC. Its protein product is CASSSSSYNEQFF.

This chain links TRBV28 with TRBJ2-7, with TRBD1 identical over 10 bases. V gave up 4 bases and J gave up 1 base; unmatched junction bases: 4. Germline CDR1 is MDHEN and CDR2 is SYDVKM. The CDR3 totals 15 residues. CDR3 loop: CASSSGGQGSYEQYF. The CDR3 nucleotides are TGTGCCAGCAGTTCCGGGGGACAGGGGTCCTACGAGCAGTACTTC.

This chain connects TRBV10-1 to TRBJ1-2, with 8 bases that match TRBD1. J was trimmed by 1 base and V by 0 bases; bases with no gene match: 7. In germline, CDR1 is WNHNN, CDR2 SYGVQD (reference sequence). CDR3 length: 17 amino acids. CDR3 nucleotide sequence: TGCGCCAGCAGTGAGTCGTGGTGGACAGGGAATAACTATGGCTACACCTTC. It specifies CASSESWWTGNNYGYTF.

The chain joins TRBV6-1 to TRBJ1-5; 7 nucleotides line up with TRBD1. Germline trimming cut 2 bases from V and 1 base from J; bases unmatched to any gene: 11. From germline, CDR1 is MNHNS and CDR2 SASEGT. The CDR3 has 18 residues. Written as DNA, the CDR3 is TGTGCCAGCAGTGAAAGAGGGACAGCGGCTGGCAGCAATCAGCCCCAGCATTTT. This gives the protein CASSERGTAAGSNQPQHF.

This chain connects TRBV5-1 to TRBJ2-1, with 10 bases that match TRBD2. CDR1 SGHRS and CDR2 YFSETQ come from the germline V gene. Trimming removed 5 bases from V and 6 bases from J; junction bases left unmatched: 8. The CDR3 runs 15 residues. The CDR3 sequence: CASRLAGGPGNEQFF. The CDR3 DNA follows: TGCGCCAGCAGGTTAGCGGGAGGCCCGGGCAATGAGCAGTTCTTC.

The chain combines TRBV7-9 with TRBJ1-4; a possible D gene is TRBD1 (5 bases). Trimming removed 5 bases at V and 0 bases at J, with 16 bases between. Germline lookup yields CDR1 SEHNR and CDR2 FQNEAQ (reference sequence). The CDR3 is 17 residues long. CDR3 sequence: CASSLGRQWATNEKLFF. DNA of the CDR3: TGTGCCAGCAGCCTGGGCCGACAGTGGGCAACTAATGAAAAACTGTTTTTT.

This sequence joins TRBV2 and TRBJ2-1, with no clear D. CDR1 and CDR2 from the germline V gene are SNHLY and FYNNEI. CDR3 length: 13 residues. V was pared by 2 bases and J by 8 bases, with 10 bases between. CDR3 coding DNA: TGTGCCAGCAGTGAACCCCACACAGATGAGCAGTTCTTC. Amino acid sequence: CASSEPHTDEQFF.

This chain uses TRBV6-1 with TRBJ2-5, with D hard to call. The CDR3 has 13 amino acids. V was shortened by 8 bases and J by 5 bases, with 15 bases between the two germline ends. CDR1 is MNHNS, CDR2 SASEGT, per germline. CDR3 nucleotides: TGTGCCAGCCGGTCGCCCCCCGGTGAGACCCAGTACTTC. This translates into CASRSPPGETQYF.

This clone came up a few times. Other DNA sequences in the sample encode the same CDR3. The rearrangement uses TRBV5-4 and TRBJ2-7; D unclear. V dropped 0 bases and J dropped 7 bases, with 5 bases sitting between them. Germline-derived CDR1 and CDR2 are SGHNT and YYREEE (reference sequence). This CDR3 spans 11 amino acids. This CDR3 is CASSLAGEQYF. The DNA of the CDR3 is TGTGCCAGCAGCTTGGCCGGGGAGCAGTACTTC.